This T cell receptor beta chain was recorded in a study of blood T cells in healthy people across ages. The CDR3 totals 14 residues. Germline values: CDR1 DFQATT, CDR2 SNEGSKA (reference sequence). V lost 4 bases and J lost 4; bases outside the gene matches: 6. This clonotype was recorded a few times. A second PCR of about 7 to 12 cycles used a sample-barcoded 5' primer and a J-beta primer mix. TCRdb reanalysed the 5' RACE reads using MiXCR and keeps one entry per CDR3 protein. This table has about 720,000 distinct CDR3 sequences, 20% to 30% appearing once. Caucasian, healthy and from Russia, the donors were aged between 6 and 90. The same data also went into a second study, on T cells of mothers and their children. That study adds: Every microgram of extracted RNA entered cDNA synthesis, approximately 1.5 ug per 15 ul. The authors found no persistent microchimeric T cell clones.

Sequencing used blood. The sequence came from a boy aged 5 to 17 in good health. The chain has TRBV20-1 and TRBJ2-3, with TRBD1 matching over 9 bases. The DNA of the CDR3 is TGCAGTGCTATTCACAGGGGGCGCCCAGATACGCAGTATTTT. It encodes CSAIHRGRPDTQYF.